The 17 T cell receptor beta chains presented below share a single source sample, sequenced in a study of persistence of HIV-infected CD4 T cells. What these receptors recognize is not known. The immunoSEQ assay was version 4, run in survey mode. TCRdb's table, derived via immunoSEQ multiplex PCR, lists solely in-frame clones and lacks some. There are 10,000 to 15,000 clones in the sample; less than 75% occur only once, and approximately 18% lies in the top ten. The stimulus was lysate of CMV-infected fibroblasts, around 10 ug/mL. CD4+ T cells upregulating both CD40 ligand and CD69 were sorted as responding cells. The sequencing here drew on CD4+ T cells sorted from PBMCs after approximately 18-hour stimulation, taken from a patient who received antiretroviral therapy. The receptors stem from an adult man with HIV who was CMV-seropositive.

The rearrangement links TRBV28 to TRBJ1-3, with D maybe TRBD1 (5 bases). V was pared by 6 bases and J by 0 bases, with 12 bases between. The CDR3 contains 15 residues. Germline CDR1 and CDR2: MDHEN and SYDVKM. DNA of the CDR3: TGTGCCAGCAGCCAAGGTGGACACTCTGGAAACACCATATATTTT. As protein: CASSQGGHSGNTIYF.

Only one count was recorded for this clone. The chain combines TRBV6-6 with TRBJ1-2; TRBD1 matches at 9 bases. The length of the CDR3 is 14 residues. Looked up from germline, CDR1 is MNHNY and CDR2 is SVGAGI (reference sequence). J lost 8 bases, V lost 4 bases, and 8 bases had no gene match. CDR3 DNA sequence: TGTGCCAGCAGTTCCCGGGACAGGGCGAGGGGCTACACCTTC. Translating it yields CASSSRDRARGYTF.

This clone was picked up one time. The chain combines TRBV15 with TRBJ1-5; 7 nucleotides align to TRBD1. Germline CDR1 reads LNHNV; CDR2 reads YYDKDF (reference sequence). The junction had 3 bases not matched to a gene; V was cut back by 4 bases and J by 0 bases. The CDR3 spans 15 residues. This CDR3 is CATSKGTASNQPQHF. CDR3 DNA: TGTGCCACCAGCAAAGGGACAGCTAGCAATCAGCCCCAGCATTTT.

The chain uses TRBV5-4 and TRBJ2-7; 8 positions match TRBD2. This CDR3 is 15 amino acids long. J was trimmed by 6 bases and V by 1 base; bases with no gene match: 9. Germline CDR1 and CDR2: SGHNT and YYREEE (reference sequence). The DNA for the CDR3 is TGTGCCAGCAGCTTGCGGGGGGGGAGGGCGGCCGAGCAGTACTTC. Amino acid sequence: CASSLRGGRAAEQYF.

This chain joins TRBV4-1 and TRBJ2-3; D gene ambiguous. This CDR3 comprises 13 residues. Trimming took 0 bases from V and 6 from J, leaving 7 bases between them. The germline V gene encodes CDR1 MGHRA and CDR2 YSYEKL. In DNA, the CDR3 is TGCGCCAGCAGCCAAGAAGGTGCTGATACGCAGTATTTT. Translation gives CASSQEGADTQYF.

This clone was found once. The rearrangement uses TRBV7-2 and TRBJ1-2; D possibly corresponds to TRBD1 (5 bases). The V gene lost 1 base and the J gene lost 3 bases, with 12 bases spanning the gap. CDR1 and CDR2 (germline): SGHTA, FQGNSA. This CDR3 comprises 15 residues. The CDR3 nucleotides read TGTGCCAGCAGCTTAGGAAGAGACAGCCACTATGGCTACACCTTC. It yields the protein CASSLGRDSHYGYTF.

This clone was picked up a small number of times. The chain combines TRBV15 with TRBJ2-7, with D unclear. The CDR3 extends over 13 amino acids. The germline V gene has CDR1 LNHNV and CDR2 YYDKDF (reference sequence). V was shortened by 0 bases and J by 7 bases, with 10 bases between the two germline ends. The CDR3 DNA is TGTGCCACCAGCAGAGACGGCTTGAGGGAGCAGTACTTC. Translating gives CATSRDGLREQYF.

This chain connects TRBV5-1 to TRBJ1-3; D is possibly TRBD1 (6 bases). The V gene's germline CDR1 is SGHRS and CDR2 YFSETQ. There are 15 residues in the CDR3. V was cut by 0 bases and J by 4 bases, with 11 bases left in between. CDR3 amino acids: CASSLEGGPGNTIYF. CDR3 nucleotide sequence: TGCGCCAGCAGCTTGGAGGGGGGGCCGGGAAACACCATATATTTT.

The chain recombines TRBV6-6 with TRBJ1-5; D not resolved. V dropped 6 bases and J dropped 0 bases, with 6 bases sitting between them. The CDR3 consists of 13 residues. Germline V lookup: CDR1 MNHNY, CDR2 SVGAGI (reference sequence). The CDR3 loop reads CASRQNSNQPQHF. In DNA, the CDR3 is TGTGCCAGCAGACAGAATAGCAATCAGCCCCAGCATTTT.

The rearrangement uses TRBV2 and TRBJ1-1; D is unclear. Germline V lookup: CDR1 SNHLY, CDR2 FYNNEI. V was cut by 1 base and J by 0 bases, with 9 bases left in between. The CDR3 is made up of 15 amino acids. Written as DNA, the CDR3 is TGTGCCAGCAGTGAAGGGGTCCCTTTGAACACTGAAGCTTTCTTT. This codes for CASSEGVPLNTEAFF.

The rearrangement joins TRBV7-2 to TRBJ2-6, with D unclear. This CDR3 is 15 amino acids long. Germline CDR1 and CDR2: SGHTA and FQGNSA. Trimming took 8 bases from V and 3 from J, leaving 14 bases between them. The CDR3 sequence is CASANFFGGANVLTF. The CDR3 bases are TGTGCCAGCGCTAACTTTTTCGGTGGGGCCAACGTCCTGACTTTC. Full variable domain (rest looked up from reference TRBV7-2 and TRBJ2-6): GAGVSQSPSNKVTEKGKDVELRCDPISGHTALYWYRQSLGQGLEFLIYFQGNSAPDKSGLPSDRFSAERTGGSVSTLTIQRTQQEDSAVYLCASANFFGGANVLTFGAGSRLTVL.

This clone was observed a handful of times. The rearrangement joins TRBV27 to TRBJ2-7; no clear D. Germline V gene lookup returns CDR1 MNHEY and CDR2 SMNVEV (reference sequence). The CDR3 is 10 amino acids. V lost 7 bases and J lost 6, with 7 bases in between. CDR3 in amino acids: CASTLAEQYF. DNA of the CDR3: TGTGCCAGCACCCTCGCCGAGCAGTACTTC.

V and J are TRBV6-5 and TRBJ2-2; no reliable D call. Germline V lookup: CDR1 MNHEY, CDR2 SVGAGI. The V gene lost 3 bases and the J gene lost 7 bases, with 3 bases spanning the gap. The length of the CDR3 is 11 residues. As DNA, the CDR3 is TGTGCCAGCAGTTATGTCGGGGAGCTGTTTTTT. This sequence encodes CASSYVGELFF.

J is TRBJ1-6 and V is TRBV2; D is perhaps TRBD1 (5 bases). Germline CDR1 and CDR2: SNHLY and FYNNEI. The CDR3 spans 15 residues. V lost 2 bases and J lost 10, with 15 bases in between. CDR3 coding DNA: TGTGCCAGCAGTGAATTAGGGGAGACGGGCTCACCCCTCCACTTT. Encoded protein: CASSELGETGSPLHF.

The table lists this clone with a few counts. This chain connects TRBV6-5 to TRBJ2-7; D not certain. Germline values: CDR1 MNHEY, CDR2 SVGAGI. V dropped 6 bases and J dropped 5 bases, with 17 bases sitting between them. The CDR3 runs 14 residues. Here the CDR3 reads CASRRTDQGNEQYF. In DNA, the CDR3 is TGTGCCAGCAGGCGGACGGACCAAGGGAACGAGCAGTACTTC.

The chain uses TRBV29-1 and TRBJ1-2, with TRBD1 matching over 9 bases. Germline V gene data show CDR1 as SQVTM and CDR2 as ANQGSEA. This CDR3 contains 12 residues. The J segment lost 4 bases and the V segment lost 7 bases, leaving 4 bases of the junction unmatched. The CDR3 protein is CSASTGGYGYTF. CDR3 coding DNA: TGCAGCGCCTCGACAGGGGGCTATGGCTACACCTTC.

The rearrangement joins TRBV7-9 to TRBJ2-6; tentatively, D is TRBD1 (6 bases). The CDR3 sequence is 15 residues long. Germline CDR1 and CDR2: SEHNR and FQNEAQ (reference sequence). V lost 5 bases to trimming and J lost 0 bases, with 8 bases between them. CDR3 DNA sequence: TGTGCCAGCAGCCTGACAGGCTCTGGGGCCAACGTCCTGACTTTC. Translation: CASSLTGSGANVLTF.